These 25 T cell receptor beta chains originate from one sample sequenced in a study of T-cell reconstitution after alpha-beta-depleted transplantation in children. Unique molecular identifiers were used in preparing the TCRbeta library. Each CDR3 protein is one row after TCRdb ran MiXCR on the PCR reads. The sample contains hundreds of thousands of distinct CDR3 sequences, more than 10% of which appear only once. The specimen was PBMCs from the stem cell graft donor, collected from the stem cell graft. Receptors were obtained from a human donor who donated a stem cell graft to a child with acute lymphoblastic leukemia.

This clonotype has at least ten counts. The chain combines TRBV6-2 or TRBV6-3 with TRBJ2-4; no reliable D call. Germline V gene data show CDR1 as MNHEY and CDR2 as SVGEGT. V was clipped by 3 bases and J by 1 base, with 7 bases between them. The CDR3 has 14 amino acids. The CDR3 loop is CASSYFGAKNIQYF. The CDR3, as DNA: TGTGCCAGCAGTTATTTTGGGGCCAAAAACATTCAGTACTTC.

This sequence joins TRBV29-1 and TRBJ1-2; possibly TRBD1 for D (6 bases). Trimming cost V 3 bases and J 6 bases, with 14 bases left between them. Looked up from germline, CDR1 is SQVTM and CDR2 is ANQGSEA. CDR3 length equals 13 residues. The chain's CDR3 is CSVETQGKDGYTF. CDR3 in DNA: TGCAGCGTTGAGACACAGGGAAAGGATGGCTACACCTTC.

This clonotype was seen at least ten times. The chain couples TRBV6-2 or TRBV6-3 to TRBJ1-2; the D is unclear. The length of the CDR3 is 15 residues. Per the germline V gene, CDR1 is MNHEY and CDR2 is SVGEGT. Trimming removed 3 bases at V and 0 bases at J, with 11 bases between. CDR3 in DNA: TGTGCCAGCAGTTATTCCCGGGATTCTAACTATGGCTACACCTTC. Its protein product is CASSYSRDSNYGYTF.

This clonotype was found many times. V usage is TRBV5-4 and J usage is TRBJ2-3; D is possibly TRBD1 (5 bases). Germline assignment: CDR1 SGHNT and CDR2 YYREEE (reference sequence). The CDR3 covers 15 residues. Trimming removed 0 bases at V and 2 bases at J, with 10 bases between. CDR3 sequence (DNA): TGTGCCAGCAGCTTGGATAGGGGCGTCACAGATACGCAGTATTTT. Its translation is CASSLDRGVTDTQYF.

This clonotype showed up just once. This sequence joins TRBV5-1 and TRBJ2-6; 7 bases are a match to TRBD1. CDR3 length: 19 amino acids. The J segment lost 0 bases and the V segment lost 0 bases, leaving 9 bases of the junction unmatched. In germline, CDR1 is SGHRS, CDR2 YFSETQ. CDR3 coding DNA: TGCGCCAGCAGCTTGGGCTGGGACAGAATTATCTCTGGGGCCAACGTCCTGACTTTC. It specifies CASSLGWDRIISGANVLTF.

Comments on this clonotype: Without the conserved terminal phenylalanine or tryptophan, this CDR3 likely stems from a read error. V usage is TRBV7-6 and J usage is TRBJ2-2, with TRBD2 identical over 7 bases. The V gene's germline CDR1 is SGHVS and CDR2 FNYEAQ. The trim removed 0 bases at V and 3 bases at J, leaving 7 bases unmatched. The CDR3 is 17 amino acids. CDR3 in amino acids: CASSLAGGSSHTGELFL. The CDR3 DNA reads TGTGCCAGCAGCTTAGCAGGCGGGAGTAGCCACACCGGGGAGCTGTTTCTT.

In its sample, this clonotype was seen many times. In nucleotides, the CDR3 is TGTGCCAGCAGTTACTCGGGCAGCAATCAGCCCCAGCATTTT. Protein product: CASSYSGSNQPQHF. The V gene is TRBV6-5, the J gene TRBJ1-5; D not resolved. Per the germline V gene, CDR1 is MNHEY and CDR2 is SVGAGI. CDR3 length equals 14 residues. Trimming pared 0 bases from V and 1 base from J, leaving 4 bases between.

This clonotype was detected many times. The CDR3 DNA follows: TGTGCCGGACAGGGAGACAGGGATAATGAAAAACTGTTTTTT. Its translation: CAGQGDRDNEKLFF. The chain carries TRBV28 and TRBJ1-4; 8 bases match TRBD1. V lost 11 bases and J lost 4; bases outside the gene matches: 9. CDR3 size: 14 residues. Germline CDR1 reads MDHEN; CDR2 reads SYDVKM.

This clonotype was detected ten times or more. This chain links TRBV7-8 with TRBJ1-1, with D tentatively TRBD1 (5 bases). V dropped 2 bases and J dropped 0 bases, with 10 bases sitting between them. Germline CDR1 reads SGHVS; CDR2 reads FQNEAQ. The CDR3 extends over 15 amino acids. The chain's CDR3 is CASSLMRGLNTEAFF. The DNA of the CDR3 is TGTGCCAGCAGCTTAATGAGGGGTCTGAACACTGAAGCTTTCTTT.

This clonotype was counted ten times or more. One end of the junction does not line up with germline, which may come from a read error. The chain links TRBV7-7 to TRBJ2-1; no reliable D call. This CDR3 is built from 15 residues. In germline, CDR1 is SSHAT, CDR2 FNYEAQ (reference sequence). CDR3: CASSSSASTYNEQFF. The DNA of the CDR3 is TGTGCTAGCAGCTCGTCAGCTTCTACCTACAATGAGCAGTTCTTC.

There are many counts of this clonotype. The CDR3 DNA follows: TGTGCCAGCAGCATGGACAGGGTACACGAGCAGTACTTC. Amino acid sequence: CASSMDRVHEQYF. This sequence joins TRBV7-9 and TRBJ2-7; the match to TRBD1 covers 8 bases. The CDR3 is 13 amino acids. The V gene end was trimmed by 5 bases and the J gene end by 5 bases; junction bases not matched to a gene: 5. CDR1 and CDR2 from the germline V gene are SEHNR and FQNEAQ (reference sequence).

At least ten counts were recorded for this clonotype. V and J are TRBV3-1 and TRBJ2-2; tentatively, D is TRBD2 (5 bases). CDR3 size: 15 residues. Germline CDR1 reads LGHDT; CDR2 reads YNNKEL (reference sequence). V was trimmed by 3 bases and J by 3 bases, leaving 11 bases between them. The CDR3: CASSQYSGYTGELFF. DNA for the CDR3: TGTGCCAGCAGCCAGTACAGCGGATACACCGGGGAGCTGTTTTTT.

This clonotype was recorded many times. The CDR3 DNA reads TGTGCCAGCAGCCACTCTACGACTGGCCGCGACGAGCAGTACTTC. Translating it yields CASSHSTTGRDEQYF. V gene TRBV7-2 combines with J gene TRBJ2-7; no firm D call. Germline V gene lookup returns CDR1 SGHTA and CDR2 FQGNSA. This CDR3 has 15 residues. V was shortened by 5 bases and J by 5 bases, with 19 bases between the two germline ends.

V usage is TRBV12-3 or TRBV12-4 and J usage is TRBJ2-1, with TRBD2 as a possible D gene (6 bases). The V and J ends lost 5 bases and 0 bases respectively, with 20 bases between them. CDR3 size: 18 residues. The CDR3 spells CASSPGTGGESSYNEQFF. In nucleotides, the CDR3 is TGTGCCAGCAGTCCCGGGACTGGCGGAGAGAGCTCCTACAATGAGCAGTTCTTC.

This clonotype came up many times. The chain combines TRBV4-2 with TRBJ2-7; 11 nucleotides line up with TRBD2. The trim removed 4 bases at V and 2 bases at J, leaving 7 bases unmatched. Germline V gene data show CDR1 as LGHNA and CDR2 as YNFKEQ. This CDR3 region has 16 residues. The CDR3 sequence: CASSPWGTSGPYEQYF. The CDR3 DNA is TGTGCCAGCAGCCCTTGGGGGACTAGCGGCCCCTACGAGCAGTACTTC.

This clonotype was counted many times. V gene TRBV27 combines with J gene TRBJ2-1, with 8 nucleotides matching TRBD2. V lost 7 bases and J lost 6; bases outside the gene matches: 2. CDR3 size: 12 residues. Germline CDR1 reads MNHEY; CDR2 reads SMNVEV (reference sequence). The CDR3 DNA reads TGTGCCAGCAAGCGGGGGACCAATGAGCAGTTCTTC. It specifies CASKRGTNEQFF.

This clonotype was found many times. The gene calls are TRBV29-1 and TRBJ2-5; D assignment may be TRBD1 or TRBD2 (5 bases each). V was cut by 3 bases and J by 5 bases, with 19 bases left in between. There are 15 residues in the CDR3. Germline CDR1 and CDR2: SQVTM and ANQGSEA. The CDR3 is CSVDLTQGTRETQYF. The CDR3 nucleotides read TGCAGCGTTGACCTAACCCAAGGGACGCGGGAGACCCAGTACTTC.

The V gene is TRBV7-7, the J gene TRBJ2-5; TRBD1 matches 11 bases. The V segment lost 5 bases and the J segment 1 base; nucleotides outside the gene matches: 9. The CDR3 length is 17 residues. Germline loops: CDR1 SSHAT, CDR2 FNYEAQ (reference sequence). This CDR3 reads CASSQYGQGASQETQYF. The CDR3 DNA is TGTGCCAGCAGCCAATACGGACAGGGGGCTTCCCAAGAGACCCAGTACTTC. The variable domain in full, with the rest retrieved from reference TRBV7-7 and TRBJ2-5, is GAGVSQSPRYKVTKRGQDVTLRCDPISSHATLYWYQQALGQGPEFLTYFNYEAQPDKSGLPSDRFSAERPEGSISTLTIQRTEQRDSAMYRCASSQYGQGASQETQYFGPGTRLLVL.

The sample holds many counts of this clonotype. V gene TRBV10-2 combines with J gene TRBJ2-3; unclear D gene. Per the germline V gene, CDR1 is WSHSY and CDR2 is SAAADI. The CDR3 sequence is 14 residues long. Trimming took off 1 base at V and 3 bases at J, with 8 bases between the two ends. The CDR3 here is CASSEFSWTDTQYF. DNA for the CDR3: TGCGCCAGCAGTGAGTTTTCCTGGACAGATACGCAGTATTTT.

This clonotype was counted ten times or more. The chain couples TRBV5-1 to TRBJ2-5; D uncertain. Trimming pared 4 bases from V and 1 base from J, leaving 5 bases between. From germline, CDR1 is SGHRS and CDR2 YFSETQ. The CDR3 consists of 12 residues. Written as DNA, the CDR3 is TGCGCCAGCAGCGGACCCCAAGAGACCCAGTACTTC. Amino acid sequence: CASSGPQETQYF.

This clonotype was counted at least ten times. The chain joins TRBV6-5 to TRBJ2-5; D may correspond to TRBD1 or TRBD2 (6 bases each). The CDR3 loop spans 15 amino acids. Trimming took 0 bases from V and 5 from J, leaving 13 bases between them. CDR1 is MNHEY, CDR2 SVGAGI, per germline. The CDR3: CASSYSAGAGETQYF. The CDR3, as DNA: TGTGCCAGCAGTTACTCGGCAGGGGCGGGGGAGACCCAGTACTTC.

This clonotype showed up many times. The J gene is TRBJ2-3, the V gene TRBV7-2; TRBD2 matches 7 bases. This CDR3 region has 16 residues. Germline V lookup: CDR1 SGHTA, CDR2 FQGNSA. J gave up 1 base and V 5 bases, and 9 bases lay outside the gene matches. In nucleotides, the CDR3 is TGTGCCAGCAGCCCTTACTCGCTAGCGGGCACAGATACGCAGTATTTT. Its protein product is CASSPYSLAGTDTQYF.

This clonotype was observed many times. Relative to the germline gene, one junction end is altered; a read error may explain this. This chain links TRBV6-5 with TRBJ2-7; D gene ambiguous. The CDR3 is 11 amino acids. Germline V gene lookup returns CDR1 MNHEY and CDR2 SVGAGI. CDR3 protein: CASSPSHEQYF. For the CDR3, the DNA is TGTGCCAGCAGCCCCTCCCACGAGCAGTACTTC.

This clonotype was counted ten times or more. The chain carries TRBV29-1 and TRBJ2-7; TRBD1 matches 12 bases. The CDR3 has 14 amino acids. Germline CDR1 reads SQVTM; CDR2 reads ANQGSEA. V dropped 5 bases and J dropped 4; count of bases not matched to a gene: 6. This CDR3 reads CSVTGTGGEYEQYF. The CDR3 region has the DNA TGCAGCGTTACCGGGACAGGGGGCGAATACGAGCAGTACTTC.

This clonotype was seen at least ten times. The chain has TRBV2 and TRBJ1-1; D is unclear. The CDR3 is 14 residues long. Germline CDR1 reads SNHLY; CDR2 reads FYNNEI. The V end was cut by 3 bases, the J end by 1 base, with 9 bases between. CDR3 amino acids: CASSERATNTEAFF. The CDR3 coding sequence is TGTGCCAGCAGTGAGAGAGCCACGAACACTGAAGCTTTCTTT.